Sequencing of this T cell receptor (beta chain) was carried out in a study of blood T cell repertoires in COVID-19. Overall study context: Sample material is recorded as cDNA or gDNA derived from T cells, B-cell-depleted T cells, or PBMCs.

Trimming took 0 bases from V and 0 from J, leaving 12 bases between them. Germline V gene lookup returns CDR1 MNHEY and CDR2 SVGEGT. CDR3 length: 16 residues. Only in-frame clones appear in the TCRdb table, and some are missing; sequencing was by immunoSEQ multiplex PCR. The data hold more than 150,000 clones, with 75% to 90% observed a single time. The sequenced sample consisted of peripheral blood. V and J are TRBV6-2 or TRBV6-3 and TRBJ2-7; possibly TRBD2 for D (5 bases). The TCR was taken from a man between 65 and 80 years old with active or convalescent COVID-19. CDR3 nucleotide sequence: TGTGCCAGCAGTTACTCGAGCCGGGGAAGCTCCTACGAGCAGTACTTC. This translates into CASSYSSRGSSYEQYF.